The 19 T cell receptor beta chains listed next were all sequenced from one sample in a study of early T cells in non-severe SARS-CoV-2 infection. TCRdb fed the 5' RACE reads into MiXCR, producing one record per CDR3 protein. The data hold around 77,000 distinct CDR3 sequences, with about 15% observed a single time. The sample here was whole blood, taken at baseline. Receptors originate from an adult who was a healthcare worker with PCR-confirmed SARS-CoV-2 infection or an uninfected control (not recorded which).

The chain carries TRBV5-1 and TRBJ2-3; D is perhaps TRBD1 (5 bases). V was cut by 4 bases and J by 5 bases, with 11 bases left in between. Germline CDR1 is SGHRS and CDR2 is YFSETQ. This CDR3 is built from 13 residues. CDR3 sequence reads: CASSPLQGDTQYF. CDR3 in DNA: TGCGCCAGCAGCCCCCTCCAGGGAGATACGCAGTATTTT.

At least ten counts were recorded for this clonotype. V is TRBV11-1 and J is TRBJ2-3; perhaps TRBD2 as D (6 bases). The length of the CDR3 is 15 residues. Trimming took 0 bases from V and 4 from J, leaving 11 bases between them. Looked up from germline, CDR1 is SGHAT and CDR2 is FQDESV (reference sequence). This CDR3 is CASSLAGGGADTQYF. The CDR3 nucleotides read TGTGCCAGCAGCTTAGCGGGAGGTGGCGCAGATACGCAGTATTTT.

This clonotype was counted at least ten times. This rearrangement joins TRBV29-1 to TRBJ1-4; no definite D call. V lost 4 bases, J lost 8 bases, and 14 bases lay in between. The CDR3 has 13 amino acids. The germline gives CDR1 SQVTM, CDR2 ANQGSEA. CDR3 bases: TGCAGCGTTGGTTGGACTCCGGGGGAAAAACTGTTTTTT. It encodes CSVGWTPGEKLFF.

This clonotype was observed a handful of times. Here the CDR3 reads CASSPSGTVYNEQFF. The CDR3 nucleotides read TGTGCCAGCAGTCCGTCGGGGACAGTTTACAATGAGCAGTTCTTC. This sequence joins TRBV7-9 and TRBJ2-1; 7 nucleotides match TRBD1. The length of the CDR3 is 15 residues. Germline V CDR1 and CDR2: SEHNR, FQNEAQ (reference sequence). V lost 6 bases and J lost 4; bases outside the gene matches: 9.

The rearrangement links TRBV28 to TRBJ2-1; D unclear. Germline CDR1 reads MDHEN; CDR2 reads SYDVKM. V lost 3 bases and J 4 bases, leaving 13 bases between the germline ends. The CDR3 sequence is 15 residues long. CDR3 DNA sequence: TGTGCCAGCAGTTTTGTCCACGGATCTTACAATGAGCAGTTCTTC. Its protein is CASSFVHGSYNEQFF.

The genes are TRBV5-1 and TRBJ2-4; D may be TRBD1 (5 bases). There are 14 residues in the CDR3. CDR1 is SGHRS, CDR2 YFSETQ, per germline. Trimming cost V 0 bases and J 9 bases, with 13 bases left between them. CDR3 coding DNA: TGCGCCAGCAGCTTGGGTCAGGGTCGGAGCATTCAGTACTTC. It yields the protein CASSLGQGRSIQYF. Combining the CDR3 with reference TRBV5-1 and TRBJ2-4 gives the whole variable domain KAGVTQTPRYLIKTRGQQVTLSCSPISGHRSVSWYQQTPGQGLQFLFEYFSETQRNKGNFPGRFSGRQFSNSRSEMNVSTLELGDSALYLCASSLGQGRSIQYFGAGTRLSVL.

The V gene is TRBV27, the J gene TRBJ2-7; no definite D call. Germline CDR1 is MNHEY and CDR2 is SMNVEV (reference sequence). Trimming took 6 bases from V and 6 from J, leaving 18 bases between them. The CDR3 extends over 14 amino acids. DNA of the CDR3: TGTGCCAGCAGCCCCAGGTCCCAACTACGCGAGCAGTACTTC. Translated: CASSPRSQLREQYF.

V usage is TRBV2 and J usage is TRBJ2-3, with 7 nucleotides matching TRBD2. J gave up 0 bases and V 8 bases, and 5 bases lay outside the gene matches. This CDR3 has 14 residues. The germline V gene has CDR1 SNHLY and CDR2 FYNNEI. The CDR3 sequence: CASSAGLSTDTQYF. CDR3 DNA: TGTGCCAGCTCGGCGGGACTAAGCACAGATACGCAGTATTTT.

The chain recombines TRBV29-1 with TRBJ2-1; 7 bases are a match to TRBD1. V shed 6 bases and J 0 bases; nucleotides not matched to a gene: 5. CDR1 is SQVTM and CDR2 is ANQGSEA in the germline V gene. CDR3 size: 14 residues. CDR3 region: CSVRGQSSYNEQFF. The CDR3 DNA is TGCAGCGTGAGGGGACAGAGCTCCTACAATGAGCAGTTCTTC.

This chain links TRBV20-1 with TRBJ2-2; 10 bases are shared with TRBD2. Germline values: CDR1 DFQATT, CDR2 SNEGSKA (reference sequence). V lost 0 bases to trimming and J lost 7 bases; unmatched junction nucleotides: 8. CDR3 length equals 16 residues. This CDR3 reads CSARDLASGSHGELFF. The CDR3, as DNA: TGCAGTGCTAGAGATTTGGCTAGCGGGAGTCACGGGGAGCTGTTTTTT.

This clonotype turned up a few times. This chain uses TRBV15 with TRBJ1-1; 9 bases map to TRBD1. The CDR3 consists of 14 residues. The trim removed 7 bases at V and 10 bases at J, leaving 13 bases unmatched. CDR1 and CDR2 from the germline V gene are LNHNV and YYDKDF (reference sequence). DNA for the CDR3: TGTGCCACCACCTTAGACAGGGGGAACAGTCGAGCTTTCTTT. Residues: CATTLDRGNSRAFF.

By sample share, this clonotype is large. The chain uses TRBV5-1 and TRBJ2-1; 13 bases agree with TRBD2. CDR3 size: 17 residues. Unmatched junction bases numbered 3, after V lost 3 bases and J lost 0 bases. Germline assignment: CDR1 SGHRS and CDR2 YFSETQ. CDR3 coding DNA: TGCGCCAGCAGCTGGACTAGCGGGAGTCCCTCCTACAATGAGCAGTTCTTC. Translating gives CASSWTSGSPSYNEQFF.

This clonotype was counted ten times or more. V is TRBV15 and J is TRBJ1-1; D might be TRBD1 (5 bases). The CDR3 length is 13 residues. Germline V gene sequence: CDR1 LNHNV, CDR2 YYDKDF (reference sequence). Trimming took 0 bases from V and 8 from J, leaving 10 bases between them. The CDR3 DNA sequence: TGTGCCACCAGCAGAGATTGGGCAGGGGAAGCTTTCTTT. It codes for CATSRDWAGEAFF.

V is TRBV7-9 and J is TRBJ1-4, with TRBD1 matching over 10 bases. The germline CDR1 and CDR2 sequences are SEHNR and FQNEAQ (reference sequence). The V segment lost 5 bases and the J segment 2 bases; nucleotides outside the gene matches: 2. This CDR3 has 15 amino acids. The CDR3 sequence: CASSGTGVTNEKLFF. The CDR3 DNA sequence: TGTGCCAGCAGCGGGACAGGGGTGACTAATGAAAAACTGTTTTTT.

This clonotype was seen only a few times. This rearrangement joins TRBV20-1 to TRBJ2-1; D gene ambiguous. Trimming left V 6 bases short and J 4 bases short, with 16 bases between. The CDR3 runs 14 residues. Germline CDR1 DFQATT, CDR2 SNEGSKA (reference sequence). CDR3 nucleotides: TGCAGTGCCATCAGCAAAGACGTGTACAATGAGCAGTTCTTC. Its translation is CSAISKDVYNEQFF.

This clonotype was detected many times. This chain connects TRBV7-6 to TRBJ2-1; D unresolved. V lost 0 bases to trimming and J lost 6 bases, with 3 bases between them. The V gene's germline CDR1 is SGHVS and CDR2 FNYEAQ. This CDR3 comprises 12 residues. The CDR3 protein is CASSLALNEQFF. Here the CDR3 DNA reads TGTGCCAGCAGCTTAGCACTCAATGAGCAGTTCTTC.

The J gene is TRBJ1-1, the V gene TRBV5-5, with D possibly matching TRBD1 (6 bases). This CDR3 spans 12 amino acids. Germline CDR1 reads SGHKS; CDR2 reads YYEKEE (reference sequence). V was cut by 2 bases and J by 7 bases, with 9 bases left in between. Written as DNA, the CDR3 is TGTGCCAGCAGCTTACAGGGTAATGAAGCTTTCTTT. The encoded protein is CASSLQGNEAFF.

The chain combines TRBV6-5 with TRBJ2-7, with D possibly being TRBD2 (7 bases). Germline assignment: CDR1 MNHEY and CDR2 SVGAGI. Between the trimmed V and J ends, which lost 6 bases and 3 bases, there was a span of 15 bases. CDR3 size: 14 residues. Written as DNA, the CDR3 is TGTGCCAGCAGCCTACGGGGAGGGGGCTACGAGCAGTACTTC. This sequence encodes CASSLRGGGYEQYF.

This clonotype was found a few times. The V call is TRBV12-3 or TRBV12-4, the J call TRBJ1-2, with TRBD1 identical over 11 bases. J lost 4 bases, V lost 5 bases, and 6 bases had no gene match. This CDR3 is 15 amino acids long. The CDR3 reads CASSPTGTGGYGYTF. CDR3 coding DNA: TGTGCCAGCAGTCCTACCGGGACAGGGGGCTATGGCTACACCTTC.